Following are 3 T cell receptor beta chains from one sample sequenced in a study of blood T cell repertoires in COVID-19. The repertoire was sequenced with immunoSEQ multiplex PCR; TCRdb's copy has only in-frame clones and lacks some. The table lists more than 150,000 clones, under 90% of them singletons. The specimen sequenced was PBMCs or T cells enriched from blood (not recorded which). The receptors shown here come from a woman between 50 and 59 years old who had recovered from COVID-19.

This chain links TRBV3-1 (or the pseudogene TRBV3-2) with TRBJ1-6; D is ambiguous. Germline V gene sequence: CDR1 LGHDT, CDR2 YNNKEL (reference sequence). The germline V and J ends were trimmed by 3 bases and 2 bases, with 11 bases remaining between them. The CDR3 extends over 16 amino acids. This CDR3 is CASSHRVGTYNSPLHF. CDR3 in DNA: TGTGCCAGCAGCCACCGGGTCGGGACCTATAATTCACCCCTCCACTTT.

V and J are TRBV12-3 or TRBV12-4 and TRBJ2-1, with D perhaps TRBD2 (6 bases). The CDR3 is 12 residues long. Trimming removed 8 bases from V and 9 bases from J, with 14 bases in between. The CDR3 DNA reads as TGTGCCAGCCTAGCTAGGAGGGGTGAGCAGTTCTTC. It yields the protein CASLARRGEQFF.

The rearrangement joins TRBV11-2 to TRBJ1-1, with unresolved D. With 3 bases removed from V and 1 base from J, the gap between germline ends came to 6 bases. The CDR3 runs to 13 residues. CDR1 SGHAT and CDR2 FQNNGV come from the germline V gene. The CDR3 spells CASSFVENTEAFF. CDR3 in DNA: TGTGCCAGCAGCTTTGTAGAGAACACTGAAGCTTTCTTT.